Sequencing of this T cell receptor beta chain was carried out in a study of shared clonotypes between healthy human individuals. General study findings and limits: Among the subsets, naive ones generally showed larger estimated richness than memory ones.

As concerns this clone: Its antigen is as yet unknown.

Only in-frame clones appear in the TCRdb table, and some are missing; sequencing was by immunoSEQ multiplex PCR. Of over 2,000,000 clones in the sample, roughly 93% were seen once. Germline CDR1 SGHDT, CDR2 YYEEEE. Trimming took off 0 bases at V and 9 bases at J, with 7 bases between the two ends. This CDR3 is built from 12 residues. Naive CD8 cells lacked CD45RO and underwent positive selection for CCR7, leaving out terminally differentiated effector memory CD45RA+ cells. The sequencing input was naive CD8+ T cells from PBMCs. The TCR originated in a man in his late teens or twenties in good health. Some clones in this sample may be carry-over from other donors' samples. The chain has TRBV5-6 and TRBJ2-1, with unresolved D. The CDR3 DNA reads TGTGCCAGCAGCTTGGTCGTCCCTGAGCAGTTCTTC. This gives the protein CASSLVVPEQFF. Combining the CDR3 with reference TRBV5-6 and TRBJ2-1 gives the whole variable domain DAGVTQSPTHLIKTRGQQVTLRCSPKSGHDTVSWYQQALGQGPQFIFQYYEEEERQRGNFPDRFSGHQFPNYSSELNVNALLLGDSALYLCASSLVVPEQFFGPGTRLTVL.